These T cell receptor beta chains were read from a single sample in a study of OX40 agonist ivuxolimab in advanced cancers. Using immunoSEQ multiplex PCR, the repertoire was profiled, and TCRdb retains in-frame clones only, with some absent. The sample carries around 70,000 clones, over 75% recorded once. The material was CD4+ or CD8+ T cells sorted from blood, obtained in a trial of the OX40 agonist ivuxolimab. These receptor sequences come from an adult with an advanced solid tumor such as melanoma, head and neck, liver or kidney cancer. The CDR3 runs from the conserved cysteine through the conserved F or W.

V gene,J gene,CDR3 length,CDR3 protein
TRBV7-6,TRBJ2-7,15,CASSPRSGVGCEQYF
TRBV11-3,TRBJ2-1,14,CASTVPPSHNEQFF
TRBV10-3,TRBJ2-1,12,CAISERREGQFF
TRBV5-1,TRBJ1-1,13,CASSQGQGASAFF
TRBV19,TRBJ2-1,15,CASSWVQGAHNEQFF
TRBV14,TRBJ2-3,18,CASSQAGASGRVADTQYF
TRBV6-5,TRBJ1-1,15,CASSTWTGPNTEAFF
TRBV14,TRBJ2-7,16,CASNPMGTASSYEQYF
TRBV5-1,TRBJ1-1,14,CASSMDGGYTEAFF
TRBV6-5,TRBJ1-5,14,CASSEALSNQPQHF
TRBV4-2,TRBJ1-6,17,CASSPVGQGDSNSPLHF
TRBV7-6,TRBJ2-2,14,CASTQGSGSGELFF
TRBV6-5,TRBJ2-7,12,CASSRRDYEQYF
TRBV6-5,.,13,CASRRDAFYEQYF
TRBV4-2,TRBJ1-4,16,CASSQDQVATNEKLFF
TRBV6-6,TRBJ2-3,14,CASSYSIYGDTQYF
TRBV11-2,TRBJ1-1,15,CASSHHRVGNTEAFF
TRBV14,TRBJ1-3,16,CASSQGGLSSGNTIYF
TRBV13,TRBJ1-4,15,CASSLAGQVGEKLFF
TRBV5-1,TRBJ2-5,14,CASSPGLEGETQYF
TRBV13,TRBJ2-1,13,CASSSEGGNEQFF
TRBV6-1,TRBJ2-7,13,CASGIARAYEQYF
TRBV10-3,TRBJ2-1,15,CAIRGDLGAWNEQFF
TRBV18,TRBJ2-1,16,CASSPPPSGSVNEQFF